The sequence of this T cell receptor (beta chain) was determined in a study of T cells after yellow fever vaccination. Study-wide background: It was SMART-Seq v4 Ultra Low Input that prepared the fractions with low cell numbers.

Turning to this clonotype: Antigen unknown.

Germline CDR1 reads MNHEY; CDR2 reads SVGEGT. Germline trimming cut 4 bases from V and 3 bases from J; bases unmatched to any gene: 5. This CDR3 is 14 amino acids long. Overall study results and limits: Abundant clonotypes (contaminants from the bulk population) could be present in FACS-sorted repertoires.

TCRdb re-called the 5' RACE reads with MiXCR, one entry per CDR3 protein. The sample has about 550,000 distinct CDR3 sequences; roughly 19% are singletons. The chain recombines TRBV6-2 or TRBV6-3 with TRBJ2-7; 8 bases fit TRBD2. The receptor comes from a man aged 30-40 years who received the YFV17D yellow fever vaccine. The source was PBMCs, collected 15 days after the yellow fever booster vaccination. CDR3 in amino acids: CASSSGGKGYEQYF. DNA of the CDR3: TGTGCCAGCAGTTCGGGGGGGAAAGGCTACGAGCAGTACTTC.